This T cell receptor (beta chain) was profiled in a study of early T cells in non-severe SARS-CoV-2 infection. Study information: Chains from this unsorted whole-blood bulk RNA could not be paired. Study outcomes and limitations: Anti-spike CD8 responses were favored in VDJdb matching, and private and CD4 specificities were missed.

As for this clonotype: The antigen remains unidentified.

Each cDNA molecule carried a unique molecular identifier. TCRdb called the 5' RACE reads again in MiXCR, with one record for every CDR3 protein. This sample has about 42,000 distinct CDR3 sequences, with roughly 6.6% found just once. V was pared by 5 bases and J by 2 bases, with 8 bases between. Germline-derived CDR1 and CDR2 are MNHEY and SVGAGI. The CDR3 consists of 13 residues. Sequencing was done on a sample of whole blood. The source of this sequence is an adult who was a healthcare worker with PCR-confirmed SARS-CoV-2 infection or an uninfected control (not recorded which). V usage is TRBV6-5 and J usage is TRBJ2-3; D not resolved. This chain's CDR3 is CASSRVPTDTQYF. The CDR3 DNA sequence: TGTGCCAGCAGTCGGGTCCCCACAGATACGCAGTATTTT.